This T cell receptor (beta chain) is from a study of T cell responses to AZD1222 COVID-19 vaccine. CDR1 is SGDLS, CDR2 YYNGEE, per germline. This CDR3 is built from 15 residues. V was clipped by 0 bases and J by 6 bases, with 15 bases between them. Libraries were prepared by immunoSEQ multiplex PCR; TCRdb keeps only in-frame clonotypes and omits some of them. The sample contains fewer than 110,000 clones, 88% of which appear only once. Here the sequenced sample was peripheral blood, taken on day 0 of AZD1222 vaccination. The source of this sequence is an adult in good health. This chain connects TRBV9 to TRBJ2-5; D is unclear. This CDR3 is CASSVEGSAVQTQYF. The CDR3 bases are TGTGCCAGCAGCGTAGAAGGCTCGGCAGTGCAGACCCAGTACTTC. The whole variable domain, filled in from reference TRBV9 and TRBJ2-5, reads DSGVTQTPKHLITATGQRVTLRCSPRSGDLSVYWYQQSLDQGLQFLIQYYNGEERAKGNILERFSAQQFPDLHSELNLSSLELGDSALYFCASSVEGSAVQTQYFGPGTRLLVL.